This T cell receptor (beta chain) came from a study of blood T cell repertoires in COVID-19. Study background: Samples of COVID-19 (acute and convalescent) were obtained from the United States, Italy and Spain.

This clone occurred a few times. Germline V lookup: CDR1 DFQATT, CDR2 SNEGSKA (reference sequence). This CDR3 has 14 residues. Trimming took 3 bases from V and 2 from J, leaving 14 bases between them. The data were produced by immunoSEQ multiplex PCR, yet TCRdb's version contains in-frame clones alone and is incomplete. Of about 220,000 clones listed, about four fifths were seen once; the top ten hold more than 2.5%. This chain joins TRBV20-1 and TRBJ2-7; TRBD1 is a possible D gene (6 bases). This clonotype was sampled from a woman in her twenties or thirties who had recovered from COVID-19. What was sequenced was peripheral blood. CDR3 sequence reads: CSASPGVPAYEQYF. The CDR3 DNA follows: TGCAGTGCTAGTCCAGGGGTGCCTGCCTACGAGCAGTACTTC.